Listed below are T cell receptor beta chains from one sample, sequenced in a study of cytomegalovirus exposure and HLA in healthy donors. The method was immunoSEQ multiplex PCR; TCRdb's version includes in-frame clones alone and lacks a portion of them. This sample has approximately 98,000 clones; more than 70% occur once, and the top ten carry approximately 11%. The sample comprised PBMCs. These receptors all stem from a young man in good health and CMV-seropositive. The conserved cysteine and the conserved F or W are not part of the CDR3 here. Clone size is given for some rows only: seen once, a few or many times, or a class if the clone is expanded.

clone_size	v_call	j_call	cdr3_aa
few	TRBV6-1	TRBJ2-1	ASSVSGQAYNEQF
.	TRBV6-5	TRBJ2-1	ASKKRNEQF
.	TRBV5-3	TRBJ2-7	ARSLSIFCRESSYEQY
.	TRBV18	TRBJ2-7	ASSPLSGTGHYEQY
.	TRBV7-2	TRBJ2-7	ASRPRQGAKEQY
.	TRBV27	TRBJ1-5	ASSSARTANQPQH
.	TRBV11-2	TRBJ2-5	ASSLEGGSETQY
.	TRBV10-2	TRBJ1-5	ASSPLRGTDNQPQH
once	TRBV7-9	TRBJ2-1	ASSERQFLLGF
few	TRBV5-1	TRBJ2-7	ASSSETRGTGRAIEQY
once	TRBV7-3	TRBJ2-7	ASSLSGGLSYEQY
.	TRBV28	TRBJ1-4	ASSFNQGAGNEKLF
.	TRBV11-3	TRBJ2-3	ASSSGLSADTQY
.	TRBV16	TRBJ1-5	ASSLSTYSNQPQH
once	TRBV6-5	TRBJ2-7	ASSPVMGGGRGPY
.	TRBV5-4	TRBJ1-1	ASSLGAQATEAF
once	TRBV19	TRBJ1-4	ASSSYNRREKLF
once	TRBV7-8	TRBJ2-7	ASSPGSYEQY
.	TRBV11-2	TRBJ2-7	ASSFTGKDEQY
.	TRBV28	TRBJ1-6	ASSLRGGRNSPLH
once	TRBV9	TRBJ2-3	ASSVGGVSDTQY
.	TRBV4-1	TRBJ2-1	ASSHTSGGNNEQF
.	TRBV10-1	TRBJ1-6	ASSDGTGDMDSPLH
once	TRBV5-4	TRBJ1-6	ASSSVDRANSPLH
.	TRBV13	TRBJ2-7	ASSFGTVYEQY
.	TRBV5-4	TRBJ1-1	ASSSGTAMNTEAF
.	TRBV9	TRBJ2-1	ASSVSARQRGVDEQF
few	TRBV19	TRBJ1-5	ASSIYRGANQPQH
.	TRBV5-4	TRBJ2-2	VDEAANTGELF
.	TRBV7-9	TRBJ2-3	ASSRLAGGRRGRGDTQY
few	TRBV5-4	TRBJ1-1	ASSFRNTEAF
.	TRBV27	TRBJ1-2	ASSLGPPPGHYGYT
.	TRBV7-9	TRBJ1-1	ASSLTQGTEAF
.	TRBV30	TRBJ1-1	AWSAEVGGTEAF
once	TRBV18	TRBJ1-5	ASSPVDNYQPQH
few	TRBV28	TRBJ1-2	ASSFPPDKLNYGYT
.	TRBV27	TRBJ2-5	ASSLSLASGLETQY
few	TRBV2	TRBJ2-1	AGKRDSSYNEQF
.	TRBV6-1	TRBJ2-5	ATTGAWGWETQY
.	TRBV6-6	TRBJ2-5	ASSYQWQETQY
.	TRBV5-6	TRBJ1-4	ASSFGTASLL
.	TRBV7-2	TRBJ2-5	ASNRGGSETQY
few	TRBV5-1	TRBJ2-3	ASSLTSADTQY
.	TRBV15	TRBJ2-1	ATSRDGGLNNEQF
.	TRBV27	TRBJ2-7	ASSLRGGYEQY
.	TRBV5-1	TRBJ2-1	ASSLAGTSGGPLYNEQF